The 32 T cell receptor beta chains listed next were all sequenced from one sample in a study of PD-1 blockade in classical Hodgkin lymphoma. Libraries were prepared by immunoSEQ multiplex PCR; TCRdb keeps only in-frame clonotypes and omits some of them. This table holds tens of thousands of clones, roughly 78% found once. As for time point: cycle 4 day 1 (C4D1), after six to seven weeks of nivolumab. There was relapse after autologous stem cell transplantation in every patient, and there was variation in brentuximab vedotin exposure. The source material was peripheral blood mononuclear cells (PBMCs), sampled before the fourth cycle of nivolumab. The receptor source for this set is a human donor with classical Hodgkin lymphoma.

The chain uses TRBV18 and TRBJ2-7; 10 nucleotides match TRBD1. Looked up from germline, CDR1 is KGHSH and CDR2 is LQKENI. The CDR3 loop spans 15 amino acids. Trimming removed 4 bases from V and 1 base from J; junction bases left unmatched: 4. The CDR3 here is CASSLPGQGSYEQYF. The CDR3 nucleotides are TGTGCCAGCTCACTTCCGGGACAGGGGTCCTACGAGCAGTACTTC.

This clone has only a few counts. Mismatch with germline at one junction end may stem from a read error. V and J are TRBV7-7 and TRBJ2-2, with 10 bases identical to TRBD2. Germline V gene sequence: CDR1 SSHAT, CDR2 FNYEAQ (reference sequence). The CDR3 has 14 residues. The CDR3 DNA reads as TGTGCTAGCAGCCGCGGGACTAGCGAAAGGGAGCTGTTTTTT. It translates to CASSRGTSERELFF.

V gene TRBV10-3 combines with J gene TRBJ1-2; tentatively, D is TRBD1 (5 bases). CDR3 length: 12 residues. The V gene's germline CDR1 is ENHRY and CDR2 SYGVKD. V was pared by 5 bases and J by 5 bases, with 9 bases between. CDR3 sequence (DNA): TGTGCCATCAGTAGGGGCGGTTATGGCTACACCTTC. It translates to CAISRGGYGYTF.

The V gene is TRBV29-1, the J gene TRBJ1-1, with 12 bases matching TRBD1. The CDR3 length is 16 residues. V lost 3 bases and J lost 2; bases outside the gene matches: 7. CDR1 is SQVTM, CDR2 ANQGSEA, per germline. The CDR3 DNA follows: TGCAGCGTTGACCGGGACAGGGGGCGACTTAACACTGAAGCTTTCTTT. Translated, it gives CSVDRDRGRLNTEAFF.

V gene TRBV7-2 combines with J gene TRBJ1-1; TRBD1 matches at 8 bases. After removal of 0 bases from V and 4 bases from J, the junction contained 4 bases not matched to a gene. CDR1 is SGHTA, CDR2 FQGNSA, per germline. The CDR3 length is 15 residues. CDR3 sequence reads: CASSLAHTGGTEAFF. The CDR3 bases are TGTGCCAGCAGCTTAGCGCACACAGGGGGCACTGAAGCTTTCTTT.

The chain combines TRBV10-3 with TRBJ2-6; 9 bases are shared with TRBD1. The CDR3 has 17 amino acids. J lost 0 bases, V lost 10 bases, and 10 bases had no gene match. Germline V gives CDR1 ENHRY, CDR2 SYGVKD. CDR3 nucleotides: TGTGCCACCGGACAGGGGAGGTCGTACTCTGGGGCCAACGTCCTGACTTTC. Its protein is CATGQGRSYSGANVLTF.

The rearrangement uses TRBV6-4 and TRBJ2-2; maybe TRBD1 (5 bases). The germline gives CDR1 MRHNA, CDR2 SNTAGT. The CDR3 is 18 amino acids. V lost 2 bases to trimming and J lost 0 bases, with 16 bases between them. CDR3 sequence reads: CASSDPSFRGSNTGELFF. The CDR3 DNA is TGTGCCAGCAGTGACCCATCCTTTAGGGGTTCGAACACCGGGGAGCTGTTTTTT.

The rearrangement uses TRBV6-5 and TRBJ1-4, with 10 bases that match TRBD1. Germline V gene data show CDR1 as MNHEY and CDR2 as SVGAGI. The CDR3 loop spans 15 amino acids. J lost 3 bases, V lost 6 bases, and 4 bases had no gene match. CDR3 amino acids: CASSRDRGANEKLFF. In nucleotides, the CDR3 is TGTGCCAGCAGCCGGGACAGGGGCGCTAATGAAAAACTGTTTTTT.

V and J are TRBV19 and TRBJ1-5; 8 bases line up with TRBD1. The CDR3 runs 14 residues. In germline, CDR1 is LNHDA, CDR2 SQIVND (reference sequence). V was clipped by 4 bases and J by 6 bases; unmatched bases: 5. CDR3 sequence (DNA): TGTGCCAGTAGTACGACAGGGGAAGTTCAGCCCCAGCATTTT. This sequence encodes CASSTTGEVQPQHF.

This clone was recorded once. The rearrangement links TRBV2 to TRBJ2-7, with 7 bases identical to TRBD1. Germline lookup yields CDR1 SNHLY and CDR2 FYNNEI. The CDR3 has 15 amino acids. The junction had 9 bases not matched to a gene; V was cut back by 4 bases and J by 3 bases. The CDR3 spells CASSGRQGRNYEQYF. CDR3 sequence (DNA): TGTGCCAGCAGTGGTCGACAGGGTCGGAACTACGAGCAGTACTTC.

The gene calls are TRBV5-6 and TRBJ1-2; TRBD1 is a possible D gene (6 bases). Per the germline V gene, CDR1 is SGHDT and CDR2 is YYEEEE. This CDR3 contains 15 residues. Trimming removed 2 bases at V and 9 bases at J, with 20 bases between. The CDR3 sequence: CASSLSPPRDNSYTF. The CDR3 bases are TGTGCCAGCAGCTTAAGCCCGCCGCGGGACAACAGCTACACCTTC.

V is TRBV9 and J is TRBJ2-2, with TRBD2 matching 9 bases. The CDR3 extends over 16 amino acids. Losses at the gene ends were 4 bases for V and 6 bases for J; bases not matched to a gene: 10. Germline CDR1 is SGDLS and CDR2 is YYNGEE. The CDR3 bases are TGTGCCAGCAGCCCCCGGGGTAGCGGGAGTCCCGGGGAGCTGTTTTTT. Translation: CASSPRGSGSPGELFF.

The chain combines TRBV19 with TRBJ2-7; the D is unclear. CDR3 length equals 16 residues. CDR1 and CDR2 from the germline V gene are LNHDA and SQIVND (reference sequence). V lost 6 bases and J lost 0, with 18 bases in between. The CDR3 DNA reads as TGTGCCAGTAGCGACATGAGGCGACACAGCTCCTACGAGCAGTACTTC. Translating it yields CASSDMRRHSSYEQYF.

This clone was detected only a few times. The J gene is TRBJ1-6, the V gene TRBV28; D gene unclear. Trimming took 3 bases from V and 8 from J, leaving 11 bases between them. Germline-derived CDR1 and CDR2 are MDHEN and SYDVKM. The CDR3 loop spans 14 amino acids. In DNA, the CDR3 is TGTGCCAGCAGTTTCGGGCAGCGGGATTCACCCCTCCACTTT. Protein product: CASSFGQRDSPLHF.

The chain uses TRBV7-2 and TRBJ2-3; 11 bases are shared with TRBD2. CDR1 is SGHTA, CDR2 FQGNSA, per germline. The CDR3 is 15 residues long. Germline trimming cut 3 bases from V and 4 bases from J; bases unmatched to any gene: 3. The CDR3 loop reads CASSFSGRAPDTQYF. CDR3 sequence (DNA): TGTGCCAGCAGCTTTAGCGGGAGGGCCCCAGATACGCAGTATTTT.

The rearrangement uses TRBV7-9 and TRBJ2-7; D ambiguous. V was clipped by 1 base and J by 1 base, with 8 bases between them. The CDR3 runs 14 residues. The V gene's germline CDR1 is SEHNR and CDR2 FQNEAQ (reference sequence). The DNA for the CDR3 is TGTGCCAGCAGCTTAGTGTCAGTATCCTACGAGCAGTACTTC. Protein: CASSLVSVSYEQYF. Supplemented by reference TRBV7-9 and TRBJ2-7, the full variable domain reads DTGVSQNPRHKITKRGQNVTFRCDPISEHNRLYWYRQTLGQGPEFLTYFQNEAQLEKSRLLSDRFSAERPKGSFSTLEIQRTEQGDSAMYLCASSLVSVSYEQYFGPGTRLTVT.

The chain couples TRBV5-1 to TRBJ1-1; D gene uncertain. The CDR3 is 13 amino acids. Germline lookup yields CDR1 SGHRS and CDR2 YFSETQ. V dropped 2 bases and J dropped 1 base, with 6 bases sitting between them. CDR3 nucleotides: TGCGCCAGCAGCTTCTGGGGGAACACTGAAGCTTTCTTT. Protein: CASSFWGNTEAFF.

This sequence joins TRBV12-5 and TRBJ2-3; D may correspond to TRBD1 or TRBD2 (5 bases each). CDR1 and CDR2 from the germline V gene are LGHNT and FRNRAP. The V gene lost 0 bases and the J gene lost 0 bases, with 7 bases spanning the gap. This CDR3 spans 15 amino acids. The CDR3 loop reads CASGLVGRSTDTQYF. For the CDR3, the DNA is TGTGCTAGTGGTTTGGTGGGACGGAGCACAGATACGCAGTATTTT.

This clone was counted between two and nine times. This chain joins TRBV7-3 and TRBJ2-3; 9 bases are a match to TRBD1. CDR3 length equals 15 residues. The V gene end was trimmed by 5 bases and the J gene end by 5 bases; junction bases not matched to a gene: 8. Germline CDR1 and CDR2: SGHTA and FQGTGA. The CDR3 DNA reads TGTGCCAGCAGCCCGGGACAGGGACGCGGAGATACGCAGTATTTT. Its protein product is CASSPGQGRGDTQYF.

The V and J genes are TRBV10-3 and TRBJ2-5; D tentatively reads TRBD1 or TRBD2 (5 bases each). Trimming removed 10 bases at V and 2 bases at J, with 14 bases between. The V gene's germline CDR1 is ENHRY and CDR2 SYGVKD. This CDR3 has 13 amino acids. CDR3 sequence reads: CASAGTEQETQYF. In DNA, the CDR3 is TGTGCCAGTGCCGGGACGGAACAAGAGACCCAGTACTTC.

The count of this clone is one. The genes are TRBV5-4 and TRBJ2-5, with 7 positions matching TRBD1. Unmatched junction bases numbered 3, after V lost 3 bases and J lost 1 base. The CDR3 loop spans 14 amino acids. Germline-derived CDR1 and CDR2 are SGHNT and YYREEE (reference sequence). CDR3 in amino acids: CASSSGTAQETQYF. CDR3 DNA: TGTGCCAGCAGCTCCGGGACAGCCCAAGAGACCCAGTACTTC.

The V gene is TRBV11-2, the J gene TRBJ2-1; D is undetermined. Trimming left V 2 bases short and J 2 bases short, with 10 bases between. There are 15 residues in the CDR3. Germline CDR1 is SGHAT and CDR2 is FQNNGV. CDR3 sequence reads: CASSLRTSAYNEQFF. In DNA form, the CDR3 reads TGTGCCAGCAGCTTAAGAACTTCAGCCTACAATGAGCAGTTCTTC.

This clone was recorded only once. The rearrangement uses TRBV7-2 and TRBJ2-4; D ambiguous. This CDR3 region has 11 residues. V shed 5 bases and J shed 8 bases, with 7 bases lying between them. Germline V gives CDR1 SGHTA, CDR2 FQGNSA. The DNA for the CDR3 is TGTGCCAGCAGCCTGACATACATTCAGTACTTC. Translating gives CASSLTYIQYF.

The chain uses TRBV4-1 and TRBJ2-2; TRBD1 matches at 11 bases. Germline CDR1 is MGHRA and CDR2 is YSYEKL. The junction had 5 bases not matched to a gene; V was cut back by 1 base and J by 4 bases. There are 17 residues in the CDR3. The CDR3: CASSQVSGTGGTGELFF. As DNA, the CDR3 is TGCGCCAGCAGCCAAGTATCCGGGACAGGGGGCACCGGGGAGCTGTTTTTT.

The chain recombines TRBV30 with TRBJ2-7; 9 bases agree with TRBD1. Germline V lookup: CDR1 GTSNPN, CDR2 SVGIG (reference sequence). The CDR3 is made up of 15 amino acids. The V gene end was trimmed by 8 bases and the J gene end by 1 base; junction bases not matched to a gene: 12. This CDR3 reads CAVRGTGKISYEQYF. The DNA of the CDR3 is TGTGCCGTGCGGGGGACAGGGAAGATTTCCTACGAGCAGTACTTC.

The chain carries TRBV18 and TRBJ2-3; 13 positions agree with TRBD2. Germline-derived CDR1 and CDR2 are KGHSH and LQKENI. This CDR3 is built from 15 residues. After removal of 8 bases from V and 5 bases from J, the junction contained 7 bases not matched to a gene. The CDR3 region is CASAQGLAGLDTQYF. CDR3 in DNA: TGTGCCAGCGCTCAGGGACTAGCGGGATTAGATACGCAGTATTTT.

CDR3 region: CASSGLAGYEQYF. As DNA, the CDR3 is TGTGCCAGCAGCGGACTAGCGGGTTACGAGCAGTACTTC. The chain employs TRBV6-6 and TRBJ2-7; 11 nucleotides match TRBD2. The CDR3 spans 13 residues. In germline, CDR1 is MNHNY, CDR2 SVGAGI (reference sequence). J lost 4 bases, V lost 6 bases, and 2 bases had no gene match.

The chain carries TRBV10-3 and TRBJ2-7; 9 bases agree with TRBD1. Germline CDR1 ENHRY, CDR2 SYGVKD. The CDR3 covers 17 residues. Trimming cost V 6 bases and J 3 bases; bases outside gene matches: 15. DNA of the CDR3: TGTGCCATCAGATCTAGTCAGACAGGGGGGAAACTCTACGAGCAGTACTTC. This gives the protein CAIRSSQTGGKLYEQYF.

This clone was recorded at least ten times. This chain connects TRBV25-1 to TRBJ1-3, with D hard to call. Germline CDR1 is MGHDK and CDR2 is SYGVNS. There are 13 residues in the CDR3. V gave up 5 bases and J gave up 6 bases, with 11 bases separating them. CDR3 in DNA: TGTGCCAGCAGTCGTACAGAAACAAACACCATATATTTT. Its protein is CASSRTETNTIYF. The whole variable domain, remainder taken from reference TRBV25-1 and TRBJ1-3, is EADIYQTPRYLVIGTGKKITLECSQTMGHDKMYWYQQDPGMELHLIHYSYGVNSTEKGDLSSESTVSRIRTEHFPLTLESARPSHTSQYLCASSRTETNTIYFGEGSWLTVV.

The gene calls are TRBV11-2 and TRBJ1-1; the D is unclear. The CDR3 runs 14 residues. Between the trimmed V and J ends, which lost 0 bases and 0 bases, there was a span of 5 bases. The V gene's germline CDR1 is SGHAT and CDR2 FQNNGV. The CDR3 sequence is CASSLDRVNTEAFF. The DNA for the CDR3 is TGTGCCAGCAGCTTAGATCGGGTGAACACTGAAGCTTTCTTT.

Remarks on this clone: Possible read error: a much larger clone is one base away. The rearrangement links TRBV5-5 to TRBJ2-7; D gene ambiguous. The CDR3 sequence is 11 residues long. Trimming shortened V by 2 bases and J by 0 bases, and 0 bases separated the two germline ends. Germline assignment: CDR1 SGHKS and CDR2 YYEKEE (reference sequence). The CDR3 loop reads CASSFSYEQYF. The CDR3 region has the DNA TGTGCCAGCAGCTTCTCCTACGAGCAGTACTTC.

The CDR3 nucleotides read TGCGCCAGCAGCTTCTCTCGACGGGATTACGAGCAGTACTTC. Translation gives CASSFSRRDYEQYF. The chain combines TRBV5-1 with TRBJ2-5; a possible D gene is TRBD2 (5 bases). The DNA end favors TRBJ2-7, so the J call may be wrong. Per germline, CDR1 SGHRS and CDR2 YFSETQ. The CDR3 spans 14 residues.